Sequencing of this T cell receptor beta chain was carried out in a study of T cells in localized non-small cell lung cancer. Whole-study findings and limits: Uninvolved adjacent lung showed peak T cell clonality, exceeding tumor. Because researchers sequenced only one region of the tumor, heterogeneity is still possible. Adjacent lung had a median roughly 50 of the 100 largest tumor clones.

Adjacent lung, free of atypia, was sampled at least 2 cm from the tumor margin. Sequencing used immunoSEQ multiplex PCR; TCRdb keeps in-frame clones, though not all of them. The repertoire has some 2,800 clones, about 33% of them found once; the top ten carry 12%. The CDR3 loop spans 14 amino acids. The V and J ends lost 1 base and 3 bases respectively, with 10 bases between them. Germline CDR1 and CDR2: MDHEN and SYDVKM. Remarks on this clone: What it recognizes is unknown.

The gene calls are TRBV28 and TRBJ2-7; D not resolved. This receptor was identified in a man between 35 and 75 years old with stage I lung adenocarcinoma. The sequencing used normal lung tissue next to the tumor, collected before any cancer treatment. The CDR3 protein is CASSLSGRSYEQYF. CDR3 nucleotides: TGTGCCAGCAGTTTATCAGGACGGAGCTACGAGCAGTACTTC.